This passage covers 18 T cell receptor beta chains from one sample sequenced in a study of T cells after posttransplantation cyclophosphamide. The naive gate required viable CD3+CD4+ or CD3+CD8+ cells with CCR7+CD45RA+CD45RO-CD95-CD27+CD28+ phenotype. Here immunoSEQ multiplex PCR was the method, and the copy in TCRdb shows in-frame clones only, minus some. Of tens of thousands of clones in the sample, roughly nine tenths were seen once. The source material was naive CD4+ T cells sorted from blood. Receptors were obtained from a young man in good health and a related stem cell transplant donor.

The CDR3 region is CASRRDQQETQYF. The CDR3 DNA reads TGCGCCAGCAGGCGGGACCAACAAGAGACCCAGTACTTC. The chain is built from TRBV5-1 and TRBJ2-5; a weak D match, TRBD2 (6 bases). Germline V gene data show CDR1 as SGHRS and CDR2 as YFSETQ. Trimming took off 5 bases at V and 2 bases at J, with 10 bases between the two ends. The CDR3 runs 13 residues.

The V and J genes are TRBV19 and TRBJ2-2, with D maybe TRBD2 (6 bases). CDR1 is LNHDA and CDR2 is SQIVND in the germline V gene (reference sequence). The CDR3 contains 16 residues. V lost 2 bases and J 1 base, leaving 11 bases between the germline ends. CDR3: CASSIRVGGNTGELFF. The CDR3, as DNA: TGTGCCAGTAGTATACGGGTGGGAGGGAACACCGGGGAGCTGTTTTTT.

The chain couples TRBV4-3 to TRBJ2-7; 13 nucleotides align to TRBD2. The CDR3 has 18 amino acids. Germline lookup yields CDR1 LGHNA and CDR2 YSLEER. J gave up 0 bases and V 4 bases, and 9 bases lay outside the gene matches. CDR3 bases: TGCGCCAGCAGCCGGACTAGCGGGGGCCGAGCGAGCTCCTACGAGCAGTACTTC. Translated: CASSRTSGGRASSYEQYF.

The chain has TRBV2 and TRBJ2-1; TRBD2 matches 11 bases. The V gene's germline CDR1 is SNHLY and CDR2 FYNNEI. The V segment lost 6 bases and the J segment 3 bases; nucleotides outside the gene matches: 4. There are 15 residues in the CDR3. CDR3 DNA sequence: TGTGCCAGCAGATCCACTAGCGGGGGCTACAATGAGCAGTTCTTC. This encodes CASRSTSGGYNEQFF.

This chain links TRBV6-4 with TRBJ2-3; 9 bases align to TRBD2. The V and J ends lost 4 bases and 3 bases, in that order; junction bases with no gene match: 8. Germline V CDR1 and CDR2: MRHNA, SNTAGT. The CDR3 consists of 16 residues. The DNA of the CDR3 is TGTGCCAGCAGTGGCCGCTCGGCGGGGGGGACAGATACGCAGTATTTT. Translation: CASSGRSAGGTDTQYF.

This chain uses TRBV19 with TRBJ2-5; D is possibly TRBD1 (6 bases). Germline loops: CDR1 LNHDA, CDR2 SQIVND (reference sequence). V lost 1 base and J lost 2, with 11 bases in between. CDR3 length equals 15 residues. The CDR3 spells CASSIARGRQETQYF. The CDR3 region has the DNA TGTGCCAGTAGTATAGCCAGGGGTCGACAAGAGACCCAGTACTTC.

This clone was recorded once. The rearrangement links TRBV15 to TRBJ1-1; TRBD1 is a possible D gene (6 bases). This CDR3 is built from 13 residues. Trimming took off 3 bases at V and 7 bases at J, with 12 bases between the two ends. CDR1 is LNHNV and CDR2 is YYDKDF in the germline V gene (reference sequence). The CDR3 DNA reads TGTGCCACCAGCAGCAGGAACAGGGATGAAGCTTTCTTT. Protein product: CATSSRNRDEAFF.

The rearrangement uses TRBV18 and TRBJ1-2; D is perhaps TRBD1 (5 bases). The ends were cut back, 2 bases at V and 0 bases at J, with 13 bases in the middle. CDR1 is KGHSH, CDR2 LQKENI, per germline. This CDR3 region has 16 residues. In nucleotides, the CDR3 is TGTGCCAGCTCACCAAAGGGTAAAGGGGCTAACTATGGCTACACCTTC. Translation: CASSPKGKGANYGYTF.

This chain links TRBV29-1 with TRBJ2-5, with no clear D. The CDR3 covers 11 residues. V lost 0 bases and J lost 5, with 4 bases in between. CDR1 and CDR2 (germline): SQVTM, ANQGSEA. The CDR3 region has the DNA TGCAGCGTTGAAGATCGGGAGACCCAGTACTTC. Translating gives CSVEDRETQYF. The variable domain in full, completed from reference TRBV29-1 and TRBJ2-5, reads SAVISQKPSRDICQRGTSLTIQCQVDSQVTMMFWYRQQPGQSLTLIATANQGSEATYESGFVIDKFPISRPNLTFSTLTVSNMSPEDSSIYLCSVEDRETQYFGPGTRLLVL.

The chain couples TRBV2 to TRBJ1-5; no reliable D call. The CDR3 spans 17 residues. V lost 4 bases and J 0 bases, leaving 16 bases between the germline ends. The germline V gene has CDR1 SNHLY and CDR2 FYNNEI. CDR3 sequence reads: CASSVNLGSYSNQPQHF. The DNA of the CDR3 is TGTGCCAGCAGTGTTAATTTGGGCAGCTATAGCAATCAGCCCCAGCATTTT.

V is TRBV2 and J is TRBJ2-7, with 7 bases lining up with TRBD1. The CDR3 is 14 amino acids. In germline, CDR1 is SNHLY, CDR2 FYNNEI. The ends lost 6 bases at V and 7 bases at J; junction bases unmatched: 12. CDR3 nucleotide sequence: TGTGCCAGCAGGGCAGGGGGAAGTCTCTGGGAGCAGTACTTC. Protein: CASRAGGSLWEQYF.

The V and J genes are TRBV5-1 and TRBJ1-5; D possibly corresponds to TRBD1 (6 bases). The germline gives CDR1 SGHRS, CDR2 YFSETQ. Trimming took 0 bases from V and 7 from J, leaving 11 bases between them. CDR3 length equals 14 residues. The CDR3 nucleotides read TGCGCCAGCAGCTTGGATGGGGGCGGACAGCCCCAGCATTTT. Translating gives CASSLDGGGQPQHF.

The sample holds one count of this clone. The chain links TRBV5-1 to TRBJ2-3; TRBD1 matches at 8 bases. Germline trimming cut 7 bases from V and 4 bases from J; bases unmatched to any gene: 11. Germline V gene data show CDR1 as SGHRS and CDR2 as YFSETQ. The CDR3 runs 15 residues. CDR3 nucleotides: TGCGCCAGCTCCACATTCAGGGGGCAAGCAGATACGCAGTATTTT. Translated, it gives CASSTFRGQADTQYF.

The rearrangement uses TRBV5-1 and TRBJ1-5; no definite D call. The CDR3 has 14 amino acids. Germline assignment: CDR1 SGHRS and CDR2 YFSETQ. V lost 0 bases, J lost 6 bases, and 10 bases lay in between. Here the CDR3 DNA reads TGCGCCAGCAGCTTGGACGGCGGGAGTCAGCCCCAGCATTTT. Its translation is CASSLDGGSQPQHF.

The rearrangement joins TRBV7-2 to TRBJ1-2; 7 bases are a match to TRBD1. Germline V CDR1 and CDR2: SGHTA, FQGNSA. CDR3 length equals 18 residues. J lost 4 bases, V lost 1 base, and 15 bases had no gene match. CDR3 residues: CASSLGPSQGGSSYGYTF. CDR3 DNA sequence: TGTGCCAGCAGCTTAGGCCCCTCTCAGGGGGGCAGTAGCTATGGCTACACCTTC.

The CDR3 region has the DNA TGCAGCTACCGGACAGGCGCCAATCAGCCCCAGCATTTT. Amino acid sequence: CSYRTGANQPQHF. The chain couples TRBV29-1 to TRBJ1-5; 7 nucleotides agree with TRBD1. There are 13 residues in the CDR3. CDR1 SQVTM and CDR2 ANQGSEA come from the germline V gene. V dropped 8 bases and J dropped 3; count of bases not matched to a gene: 7.

The chain couples TRBV15 to TRBJ1-5, with 8 bases matching TRBD1. Per the germline V gene, CDR1 is LNHNV and CDR2 is YYDKDF (reference sequence). J was trimmed by 6 bases and V by 0 bases; bases with no gene match: 7. The CDR3 runs to 16 residues. The CDR3 coding sequence is TGTGCCACCAGCAGAGATAGGCAGGGGGCCCCTCAGCCCCAGCATTTT. It codes for CATSRDRQGAPQPQHF.

This clone has only a few counts. The chain links TRBV10-3 to TRBJ1-4; 9 bases are shared with TRBD1. V lost 0 bases and J lost 8; bases outside the gene matches: 4. The CDR3 has 15 residues. Germline lookup yields CDR1 ENHRY and CDR2 SYGVKD. CDR3 residues: CAISESGQGREKLFF. CDR3 in DNA: TGTGCCATCAGTGAGTCGGGACAGGGTAGGGAAAAACTGTTTTTT.